This T cell receptor (beta chain) is drawn from a study of siplizumab effects on memory and regulatory T cells. Regarding the study as a whole: There were only a minor fraction of alloreactive clones that mapped to unstimulated subsets.

Germline loops: CDR1 MNHNS, CDR2 SASEGT. CDR3 length: 11 residues. V lost 8 bases, J lost 1 base, and 5 bases lay in between. Concerning this clone itself: The antigen is unknown.

TCRdb's table, derived via immunoSEQ multiplex PCR, lists solely in-frame clones and lacks some. The sample has 94,000 or so clones, approximately 93% seen once. The sequenced material came from CD8+ T cells sorted from blood. The receptor's source is a human donor in good health. The V gene is TRBV6-1, the J gene TRBJ1-2, with D unresolved. The CDR3 spells CASGSNYGYTF. DNA of the CDR3: TGTGCCAGCGGCAGTAACTATGGCTACACCTTC.